This passage covers 17 T cell receptor beta chains from one sample sequenced in a study of blood T cells in healthy people across ages. A J-beta primer mix and a sample-barcoded 5' primer were used in a second PCR of about 7 to 12 cycles. MiXCR, applied by TCRdb to the 5' RACE reads, yields one record per CDR3 protein. The sample shows 1.5 million or so distinct CDR3 sequences, approximately 40% of them seen only once. Sequences were obtained from blood. The receptors were sampled from a woman aged 18-35 years in good health.

The gene calls are TRBV2 and TRBJ1-2; D is ambiguous. V was trimmed by 2 bases and J by 4 bases, leaving 14 bases between them. The V gene's germline CDR1 is SNHLY and CDR2 FYNNEI. CDR3 length: 15 residues. CDR3: CASSERGISLYGYTF. CDR3 coding DNA: TGTGCCAGCAGTGAACGCGGAATATCCCTCTATGGCTACACCTTC.

This clonotype was recorded a few times. CDR3 sequence (DNA): TGTGCCAGCAGCGCCCAGGGTCAGGCCTACGAGCAGTACTTC. It yields the protein CASSAQGQAYEQYF. This chain links TRBV9 with TRBJ2-7; D might be TRBD1 (5 bases). The CDR3 runs 14 residues. Germline CDR1 is SGDLS and CDR2 is YYNGEE. V dropped 3 bases and J dropped 2 bases, with 12 bases sitting between them.

This clonotype came up many times. The rearrangement links TRBV10-2 to TRBJ1-5; no clear D gene. The CDR3 is 13 residues long. V lost 3 bases, J lost 7 bases, and 10 bases lay in between. Per germline, CDR1 WSHSY and CDR2 SAAADI. CDR3 sequence (DNA): TGCGCCAGCAGTGAACAGCCAGGCCAGCCCCAGCATTTT. It codes for CASSEQPGQPQHF.

This clonotype was found once. This chain joins TRBV6-5 and TRBJ2-3; a weak D match, TRBD1 (6 bases). The CDR3 length is 16 residues. The V gene lost 6 bases and the J gene lost 0 bases, with 16 bases spanning the gap. CDR1 and CDR2 (germline): MNHEY, SVGAGI. CDR3 nucleotides: TGTGCCAGCAGATCTAAAGGGACACCTAGCACAGATACGCAGTATTTT. Its translation is CASRSKGTPSTDTQYF.

The rearrangement uses TRBV20-1 and TRBJ2-5; 7 bases align to TRBD2. This CDR3 is 14 amino acids long. Germline V gene data show CDR1 as DFQATT and CDR2 as SNEGSKA (reference sequence). V trimming: 5 bases; J trimming: 2 bases; junction bases outside the gene matches: 8. CDR3 amino acids: CSAFSGWFQETQYF. The CDR3 DNA reads as TGCAGTGCTTTTAGCGGGTGGTTTCAAGAGACCCAGTACTTC.

The DNA for the CDR3 is TGTGCCAGTAAAGCGGGAGGGGGATCCTACGAGCAGTACTTC. Encoded protein: CASKAGGGSYEQYF. This chain links TRBV19 with TRBJ2-7; 10 bases agree with TRBD2. The J segment lost 1 base and the V segment lost 7 bases, leaving 4 bases of the junction unmatched. The CDR3 has 14 amino acids. Germline V gene data show CDR1 as LNHDA and CDR2 as SQIVND (reference sequence).

The chain is built from TRBV6-1 and TRBJ2-5; either TRBD1 or TRBD2 may fit D (5 bases each). V was cut by 6 bases and J by 2 bases, with 25 bases left in between. The CDR3 runs to 18 residues. Germline loops: CDR1 MNHNS, CDR2 SASEGT. CDR3 sequence reads: CASSASGPGAITQETQYF. The CDR3 DNA follows: TGTGCCAGCAGCGCCAGTGGACCCGGGGCAATTACACAAGAGACCCAGTACTTC.

This chain uses TRBV15 with TRBJ2-1; tentatively, D is TRBD1 (6 bases). Judging by the DNA end, TRBJ2-7 fits better; the J call may be wrong. CDR3 length: 21 amino acids. Germline CDR1 LNHNV, CDR2 YYDKDF (reference sequence). This chain's CDR3 is CATSRGSPPRAAVRGNYEQYF. The CDR3 DNA reads as TGTGCCACCAGCAGAGGTTCCCCCCCTCGGGCAGCGGTAAGGGGGAACTACGAGCAGTACTTC.

This clonotype showed up many times. The CDR3 DNA is TGTGCCAGCAGAACTAGGCCGGACGGCAAAAGAGGAGAGACCCAGTACTTC. Translated: CASRTRPDGKRGETQYF. This chain uses TRBV6-1 with TRBJ2-5; tentatively, D is TRBD2 (5 bases). V lost 6 bases and J 4 bases, leaving 24 bases between the germline ends. CDR1 and CDR2 (germline): MNHNS, SASEGT. This CDR3 contains 17 residues.

A remark on this clonotype: This sequence may be a read error, since a much larger clone differs from it by one base. The chain carries TRBV20-1 and TRBJ2-5, with TRBD2 matching over 11 bases. With the DNA end fitting TRBJ2-7 better, the J assignment may be wrong. Germline V gene lookup returns CDR1 DFQATT and CDR2 SNEGSKA (reference sequence). The CDR3 extends over 15 amino acids. The CDR3 coding sequence is TGCAGTGCTAGAGACATTAGCGGGAGGGATTACGAGCAGTACTTC. It translates to CSARDISGRDYEQYF.

This clonotype has just a few counts. The chain has TRBV10-2 and TRBJ2-1; TRBD2 matches 7 bases. CDR1 and CDR2 from the germline V gene are WSHSY and SAAADI. The CDR3 runs to 15 residues. The V and J ends lost 11 bases and 4 bases, in that order; junction bases with no gene match: 14. CDR3 nucleotide sequence: TGCGCCTGTGGTGGGGGGGTCCCGAATTACAATGAGCAGTTCTTC. Amino acids: CACGGGVPNYNEQFF.

This clonotype was recorded a few times. The V call is TRBV20-1, the J call TRBJ2-7; 10 bases are shared with TRBD2. Losses at the gene ends were 6 bases for V and 6 bases for J; bases not matched to a gene: 17. Germline V CDR1 and CDR2: DFQATT, SNEGSKA (reference sequence). The CDR3 length is 16 residues. DNA of the CDR3: TGCAGTGCCGGAGGCCGCAGGCTAGCGGGAGCTCTCGAGCAGTACTTC. Translated: CSAGGRRLAGALEQYF.

This chain uses TRBV12-3 or TRBV12-4 with TRBJ2-3; no reliable D call. The CDR3 runs 15 residues. V was shortened by 1 base and J by 2 bases, with 10 bases between the two germline ends. The CDR3 nucleotides read TGTGCCAGCAGTTTAGAAGACCGATACACAGATACGCAGTATTTT. Protein product: CASSLEDRYTDTQYF.

There are a few counts of this clonotype. The V gene is TRBV6-5, the J gene TRBJ2-7; D remains unclear. The germline V gene encodes CDR1 MNHEY and CDR2 SVGAGI. The V gene lost 8 bases and the J gene lost 3 bases, with 11 bases spanning the gap. The CDR3 sequence is 12 residues long. The CDR3 sequence: CASGFGVYEQYF. The CDR3 region has the DNA TGTGCCAGCGGTTTTGGGGTCTACGAGCAGTACTTC.

The chain combines TRBV20-1 with TRBJ2-3; the D is unclear. Trimming removed 6 bases at V and 2 bases at J, with 9 bases between. The CDR3 extends over 12 amino acids. The V gene's germline CDR1 is DFQATT and CDR2 SNEGSKA (reference sequence). The CDR3 loop reads CSASELTDTQYF. The DNA of the CDR3 is TGCAGTGCCTCAGAACTCACAGATACGCAGTATTTT.

V is TRBV19 and J is TRBJ2-6, with D unclear. CDR3 size: 14 residues. Germline lookup yields CDR1 LNHDA and CDR2 SQIVND (reference sequence). The V end lost 5 bases, the J end lost 2 bases, and 7 bases lay between the germline ends. For the CDR3, the DNA is TGTGCCAGTAGTGGGGTAGCTGGGGCCAACGTCCTGACTTTC. Its protein product is CASSGVAGANVLTF.

This clonotype was counted a few times. V gene TRBV7-2 combines with J gene TRBJ1-2; perhaps TRBD1 as D (5 bases). V lost 1 base to trimming and J lost 4 bases, with 10 bases between them. This CDR3 comprises 14 residues. Germline values: CDR1 SGHTA, CDR2 FQGNSA. The CDR3 DNA reads as TGTGCCAGCAGCTTAGATACAGGCCCCTATGGCTACACCTTC. Residues: CASSLDTGPYGYTF. Drawing the rest from reference TRBV7-2 and TRBJ1-2, the complete variable domain is GAGVSQSPSNKVTEKGKDVELRCDPISGHTALYWYRQSLGQGLEFLIYFQGNSAPDKSGLPSDRFSAERTGGSVSTLTIQRTQQEDSAVYLCASSLDTGPYGYTFGSGTRLTVV.